The source of this T cell receptor (beta chain) is a study of cytomegalovirus exposure and HLA in healthy donors. On the study more broadly: From approximately 170 million T cells, an earlier analysis saw approximately 110 million unique TCR beta sequences. Findings of the study overall: Through in vitro validation, a few CMV-associated chains were shown to be specific for CMV antigens. The authors later found most CMV-associated TCR beta chains appeared HLA-restricted. TRBV6-2, TRBV6-3 and other indistinguishable V segments were excluded.

Notes on this clone: Antigen unknown.

Per germline, CDR1 MNHNS and CDR2 SASEGT. The V end was cut by 0 bases, the J end by 4 bases, with 18 bases between. The CDR3 spans 18 residues. The PCR had 60 Vbeta and 13 Jbeta primers. The method was immunoSEQ multiplex PCR; TCRdb's version includes in-frame clones alone and lacks a portion of them. The table records around 200,000 clones, 55% to 75% of them present only once. Sequenced material: PBMCs. The V call is TRBV6-1, the J call TRBJ1-4; D may be TRBD1 (6 bases). The receptor was isolated from a man aged 40-55 years in good health and CMV-seropositive. The CDR3 sequence is CASSEAQLRTAFNEKLFF. In DNA, the CDR3 is TGTGCCAGCAGTGAAGCCCAGCTCCGGACAGCCTTTAATGAAAAACTGTTTTTT.